The rows below give T cell receptor beta chains drawn from one sample of a study of identical twins. Via MiXCR, TCRdb re-called the 5' RACE reads, giving one row per CDR3 protein. The sample lists 1.5 million to 2 million distinct CDR3 sequences; under 35% were seen once. The sample comprised cord blood. These receptors were obtained from a newborn girl in good health. Each CDR3 is given with its conserved first and last residue. A D gene is named only where the DNA matches it firmly. Size values are once, few and many counts, or a class for expanded clones, and some rows have none.

v_call: TRBV7-2
d_call: TRBD2
j_call: TRBJ2-1
clone_size: few
cdr3_nt: TGTGCCAGCAGCTTAGGGGGACTAGCGGGAGGTGAGCAGTTCTTC
cdr3_aa: CASSLGGLAGGEQFF

v_call: TRBV12-3/TRBV12-4
d_call: TRBD1
j_call: TRBJ1-1
clone_size: .
cdr3_nt: TGTGCCAGCAGTCCGTATGGGGCAGGGGGCACTGAAGCTTTCTTT
cdr3_aa: CASSPYGAGGTEAFF

v_call: TRBV5-1
d_call: .
j_call: TRBJ2-2
clone_size: .
cdr3_nt: TGCGCCAGCAGCTTGGGGTCTGAAGCCGGGGAGCTGTTTTTT
cdr3_aa: CASSLGSEAGELFF

v_call: TRBV10-3
d_call: TRBD2
j_call: TRBJ2-3
clone_size: many
cdr3_nt: TGTGCCATCAGTGAGTCTTGGGGAGGGACAGATACGCAGTATTTT
cdr3_aa: CAISESWGGTDTQYF

v_call: TRBV28
d_call: .
j_call: TRBJ2-7
clone_size: .
cdr3_nt: TGTGCCAGCAAACCCACGGCAGGGTTCCCGTTCGGTTACGAGCAGTACTTC
cdr3_aa: CASKPTAGFPFGYEQYF

v_call: TRBV20-1
d_call: TRBD2
j_call: TRBJ2-5
clone_size: few
cdr3_nt: TGCAGTGTTCCACTAGCGCAAGAGACCCAGTACTTC
cdr3_aa: CSVPLAQETQYF

v_call: TRBV7-9
d_call: TRBD1
j_call: TRBJ1-4
clone_size: .
cdr3_nt: TGTGCCAGCAGCCCCAGGGGACAGACTAATGAAAAACTGTTTTTT
cdr3_aa: CASSPRGQTNEKLFF

v_call: TRBV2
d_call: TRBD1
j_call: TRBJ2-7
clone_size: .
cdr3_nt: TGTGCCAGCAGTGGGCAGGGGGCCTACCCTTACTACGAGCAGTACTTC
cdr3_aa: CASSGQGAYPYYEQYF

v_call: TRBV5-8
d_call: .
j_call: TRBJ1-2
clone_size: few
cdr3_nt: TGTGCCAGCAGCCGAGATTTCGGACAGAACTCTTATGGCTACACCTTC
cdr3_aa: CASSRDFGQNSYGYTF

v_call: TRBV4-1
d_call: .
j_call: TRBJ1-1
clone_size: .
cdr3_nt: TGCGCCACCCAGGATTATGGGGGGGACACTGAAGCTTTCTTT
cdr3_aa: CATQDYGGDTEAFF

v_call: TRBV5-5
d_call: .
j_call: TRBJ2-3
clone_size: .
cdr3_nt: TGTGCCAGCAGCTTGGTGGCGGGATCAGGAACAGATACGCAGTATTTT
cdr3_aa: CASSLVAGSGTDTQYF

v_call: TRBV7-2
d_call: .
j_call: TRBJ2-7
clone_size: few
cdr3_nt: TGTGCCAGCAGCTCTTATAGGGACCGTCCTTACGAGCAGTACTTC
cdr3_aa: CASSSYRDRPYEQYF

v_call: TRBV11-1
d_call: .
j_call: TRBJ2-4
clone_size: .
cdr3_nt: TGTGCCAGCAGCCCAGAAGAGGCATACAATGAGCAGTACTTC
cdr3_aa: CASSPEEAYNEQYF

v_call: TRBV10-3
d_call: .
j_call: TRBJ2-7
clone_size: once
cdr3_nt: TGTGCCGCCGGGGCTAGCGATTACCTACTCTCCTACGAGCAGTACTTC
cdr3_aa: CAAGASDYLLSYEQYF

v_call: TRBV12-3/TRBV12-4
d_call: .
j_call: TRBJ1-4
clone_size: .
cdr3_nt: TGTGCCAGCAGTTCCGGGGGCTTGGGTGAAAAACTGTTTTTT
cdr3_aa: CASSSGGLGEKLFF

v_call: TRBV9
d_call: TRBD1
j_call: TRBJ2-2
clone_size: once
cdr3_nt: TGTGCCAGCAGCGAGGGACAGGGACGGGGCACCGGGGAGCTGTTTTTT
cdr3_aa: CASSEGQGRGTGELFF

v_call: TRBV2
d_call: .
j_call: TRBJ2-5
clone_size: .
cdr3_nt: TGTGCCAGCAGGCCCCCCGAGACCCAGTACTTC
cdr3_aa: CASRPPETQYF

v_call: TRBV20-1
d_call: .
j_call: TRBJ2-7
clone_size: .
cdr3_nt: TGCAGTGCTGGGCTAGGACCTTACAATGAGCAGTACTTC
cdr3_aa: CSAGLGPYNEQYF

v_call: TRBV5-1
d_call: TRBD2
j_call: TRBJ2-1
clone_size: .
cdr3_nt: TGCGCCAGCTCAACTAGCGAATTTTCCCGCTCCTACAATGAGCAGTTCTTC
cdr3_aa: CASSTSEFSRSYNEQFF

v_call: TRBV7-9
d_call: TRBD1
j_call: TRBJ1-1
clone_size: .
cdr3_nt: TGTGCCAGCAGCACACCGGGACAGGGGGCTGAAGCTTTCTTT
cdr3_aa: CASSTPGQGAEAFF

v_call: TRBV28
d_call: .
j_call: TRBJ1-2
clone_size: .
cdr3_nt: TGTGCCAGCGAGGGCGTCAATGGCTACACCTTC
cdr3_aa: CASEGVNGYTF

v_call: TRBV6-2/TRBV6-3
d_call: TRBD2
j_call: TRBJ2-7
clone_size: .
cdr3_nt: TGTGCCAGCAGTTACCTACTAGCGGGCGACGAGCAGTACTTC
cdr3_aa: CASSYLLAGDEQYF

v_call: TRBV12-5
d_call: TRBD2
j_call: TRBJ2-4
clone_size: .
cdr3_nt: TGTGCTAGTGGTTTGGGTAGGGACCCAGCGGGGCAGTACTTC
cdr3_aa: CASGLGRDPAGQYF

v_call: TRBV10-1
d_call: .
j_call: TRBJ2-1
clone_size: few
cdr3_nt: TGCGCCAGCGACCGCTCCTACAATGAGCAGTTCTTC
cdr3_aa: CASDRSYNEQFF

v_call: TRBV5-6
d_call: TRBD2
j_call: TRBJ2-7
clone_size: .
cdr3_nt: TGTGCCGGCAGCTTAGTTGCGGGAGGAGACGAGCAGTACTTC
cdr3_aa: CAGSLVAGGDEQYF

v_call: TRBV20-1
d_call: .
j_call: TRBJ1-2
clone_size: .
cdr3_nt: TGCAGTGCTCCATGGGGGACCCTAGGGGGTGGCTACACCTTC
cdr3_aa: CSAPWGTLGGGYTF

v_call: TRBV5-1
d_call: TRBD2
j_call: TRBJ2-1
clone_size: .
cdr3_nt: TGCGCCAGCAGCTTGATAACCACTAGCGGGAGCGGGAATGAGCAGTTCTTC
cdr3_aa: CASSLITTSGSGNEQFF

v_call: TRBV27
d_call: TRBD2
j_call: TRBJ2-7
clone_size: .
cdr3_nt: TGTGCCAGCAGTCCTACTAGCGGGAGAACCAATGAGCAGTACTTC
cdr3_aa: CASSPTSGRTNEQYF

v_call: TRBV5-4
d_call: .
j_call: TRBJ2-4
clone_size: .
cdr3_nt: TGTGCCAGCAGCTCGGGCCCCGGGTCCGAAAACATTCAGTACTTC
cdr3_aa: CASSSGPGSENIQYF

v_call: TRBV28
d_call: .
j_call: TRBJ2-5
clone_size: .
cdr3_nt: TGTGCCAGCAGTACTACAGGTTCGCAAGAGACCCAGTACTTC
cdr3_aa: CASSTTGSQETQYF

v_call: TRBV6-5
d_call: .
j_call: TRBJ2-5
clone_size: many
cdr3_nt: .
cdr3_aa: CASSSSRTAWYQETQYF

v_call: TRBV20-1
d_call: .
j_call: TRBJ2-7
clone_size: .
cdr3_nt: TGCAGTGCTAGAGAGTCAGGGACCCCCTCCTACGAGCAGTACTTC
cdr3_aa: CSARESGTPSYEQYF

v_call: TRBV28
d_call: TRBD1
j_call: TRBJ2-3
clone_size: few
cdr3_nt: TGTGCCAGCAGTTCCCTCGGACAGGGGGGGGCAGATACGCAGTATTTT
cdr3_aa: CASSSLGQGGADTQYF

v_call: TRBV18
d_call: .
j_call: TRBJ2-7
clone_size: once
cdr3_nt: TGTGCCAGCTCACCGACTGCGACAGGCTCCTACGAGCAGTACTTC
cdr3_aa: CASSPTATGSYEQYF

v_call: TRBV3-1
d_call: TRBD1
j_call: TRBJ1-1
clone_size: .
cdr3_nt: TGTGCCAGCAGCCAACTGACAGGGGTGAACACTGAAGCTTTCTTT
cdr3_aa: CASSQLTGVNTEAFF

v_call: TRBV4-1
d_call: TRBD1
j_call: TRBJ1-2
clone_size: .
cdr3_nt: TGCGCCAGCAGCCAAGATTCTACAGGGGGTGACTATGGCTACACCTTC
cdr3_aa: CASSQDSTGGDYGYTF

v_call: TRBV6-1
d_call: TRBD2
j_call: TRBJ2-3
clone_size: few
cdr3_nt: TGTGCCAGCAGTGAGGTGACTAGCGGGAGGGCCACAGATACGCAGTATTTT
cdr3_aa: CASSEVTSGRATDTQYF

v_call: TRBV7-2
d_call: .
j_call: TRBJ2-4
clone_size: .
cdr3_nt: TGTGCCAGCAGCTTAGCCACTAGTCTAGCCAAAAACATTCAGTACTTC
cdr3_aa: CASSLATSLAKNIQYF

v_call: TRBV12-3/TRBV12-4
d_call: .
j_call: TRBJ2-1
clone_size: few
cdr3_nt: TGTGCCAGCAGTTTAGCCCCTCGGAGACCCTACAATGAGCAGTTCTTC
cdr3_aa: CASSLAPRRPYNEQFF

v_call: TRBV7-8
d_call: .
j_call: TRBJ2-5
clone_size: .
cdr3_nt: TGTGCCAGCAGCTCCCGACCTGGGAGGTCAGAGACCCAGTACTTC
cdr3_aa: CASSSRPGRSETQYF

v_call: TRBV18
d_call: TRBD1
j_call: TRBJ2-3
clone_size: .
cdr3_nt: TGTACCAGCTCACCTGGGACAGGGAACGCAGATACGCAGTATTTT
cdr3_aa: CTSSPGTGNADTQYF

v_call: TRBV20-1
d_call: TRBD2
j_call: TRBJ2-5
clone_size: few
cdr3_nt: TGCAGTGCTAGAGATTCTACTAGCGGGAGGGTCGAGACCCAGTACTTC
cdr3_aa: CSARDSTSGRVETQYF

v_call: TRBV7-8
d_call: TRBD2
j_call: TRBJ2-7
clone_size: .
cdr3_nt: TGTGCCAGCAGCTCGATTAGCGGGGTTCTGAAAAATGAGCAGTACTTC
cdr3_aa: CASSSISGVLKNEQYF

v_call: TRBV2
d_call: TRBD2
j_call: TRBJ2-1
clone_size: .
cdr3_nt: TGTGCCAGCAGTGAACGGGGAGCGGGGGGGCATTCCTACAATGAGCAGTTCTTC
cdr3_aa: CASSERGAGGHSYNEQFF

v_call: TRBV13
d_call: TRBD1
j_call: TRBJ1-5
clone_size: .
cdr3_nt: TGTGCCAGCAGCGACGGACAGGGTCTTAATCAGCCCCAGCATTTT
cdr3_aa: CASSDGQGLNQPQHF

v_call: TRBV3-1
d_call: TRBD2
j_call: TRBJ2-1
clone_size: few
cdr3_nt: TGTGCCAGCGGCCAAGATCTTAGCGGGAGCTCCTACAATGAGCAGTTCTTC
cdr3_aa: CASGQDLSGSSYNEQFF

v_call: TRBV3-1
d_call: TRBD1
j_call: TRBJ2-1
clone_size: .
cdr3_nt: TGTGCCAGCAGCCAAGGACAGGGGGCGAGGGATGAGCAGTTCTTC
cdr3_aa: CASSQGQGARDEQFF

v_call: TRBV25-1
d_call: TRBD1
j_call: TRBJ1-1
clone_size: few
cdr3_nt: TGTGCCAGCAGTGCCCCAATCGGACAGGGGATGAACACTGAAGCTTTCTTT
cdr3_aa: CASSAPIGQGMNTEAFF

v_call: TRBV3-1
d_call: TRBD2
j_call: TRBJ2-7
clone_size: .
cdr3_nt: TGTGCCAGCAGCCAATCCGTGGGAGGGTCCTACGAGCAGTACTTC
cdr3_aa: CASSQSVGGSYEQYF

v_call: TRBV25-1
d_call: TRBD1
j_call: TRBJ1-4
clone_size: .
cdr3_nt: TGTGCCAGCAGTGCCCCGGACAGGGGAACTGAAAAACTGTTTTTT
cdr3_aa: CASSAPDRGTEKLFF

v_call: TRBV7-2
d_call: .
j_call: TRBJ1-2
clone_size: .
cdr3_nt: TGTGCCAGCAGCTTAGTGCAGGGGAGGATGTGGAATGGCTACACCTTC
cdr3_aa: CASSLVQGRMWNGYTF